The next 15 T cell receptor beta chains were all read from a single sample in a study of vaccination and CD4 T cells after COVID-19. The treatment here: roughly 11-day PBMC culture with coronavirus spike peptide pools or control peptides (ViraFEST assay). What these receptors recognize is not known. An Oncomine TCR Beta short-read assay was used to sequence the DNA from cultured CD4+ T cells. TCRdb reanalysed the PCR reads using MiXCR and keeps one entry per CDR3 protein. The sample lists 16,000 or so distinct CDR3 sequences; about three quarters were seen once. Sequencing used CD4+ T cells from blood, cultured in vitro, obtained after SARS-CoV-2 vaccination. These receptors were taken from a human donor who received a COVID-19 vaccine.

V and J are TRBV15 and TRBJ1-2; D call uncertain. This CDR3 has 12 residues. Germline V CDR1 and CDR2: LNHNV, YYDKDF (reference sequence). The V gene lost 2 bases and the J gene lost 4 bases, with 5 bases spanning the gap. CDR3 sequence reads: CATSRFSYGYTF. CDR3 bases: TGTGCCACCAGCAGATTCTCCTATGGCTACACCTTC.

The chain is built from TRBV20-1 and TRBJ2-1, with no clear D. In germline, CDR1 is DFQATT, CDR2 SNEGSKA (reference sequence). Trimming pared 3 bases from V and 8 bases from J, leaving 11 bases between. The CDR3 runs 12 residues. Written as DNA, the CDR3 is TGCAGTGCTAGCGACCGAGGCGATGAGCAGTTCTTC. Translating gives CSASDRGDEQFF.

The V and J genes are TRBV30 and TRBJ1-2, with D unresolved. CDR1 is GTSNPN, CDR2 SVGIG, per germline (reference sequence). CDR3 length equals 15 residues. Trimming removed 7 bases from V and 4 bases from J, with 22 bases in between. The CDR3 reads CASEQRAGLGYGYTF. CDR3 DNA sequence: TGTGCCTCAGAGCAACGAGCCGGTTTGGGCTATGGCTACACCTTC.

The chain joins TRBV7-9 to TRBJ1-1; TRBD1 aligns across 11 bases. The CDR3 extends over 15 amino acids. Trimming took 1 base from V and 5 from J; bases not matched to a gene: 3. Germline lookup yields CDR1 SEHNR and CDR2 FQNEAQ (reference sequence). The CDR3 reads CASSLGGQGGTEAFF. DNA for the CDR3: TGTGCCAGCAGCTTAGGGGGACAGGGGGGTACTGAAGCTTTCTTT.

This clonotype was counted once. The CDR3 spells CASSYSNTGGSDTQYF. CDR3 sequence (DNA): TGTGCCAGCAGTTACTCGAATACAGGGGGGAGCGATACGCAGTATTTT. V gene TRBV6-5 combines with J gene TRBJ2-3; TRBD1 matches at 8 bases. Germline V CDR1 and CDR2: MNHEY, SVGAGI. V dropped 0 bases and J dropped 6; count of bases not matched to a gene: 8. The CDR3 runs 16 residues.

The chain links TRBV6-1 to TRBJ2-5; D assignment may be TRBD1 or TRBD2 (5 bases each). This CDR3 is 15 amino acids long. From germline, CDR1 is MNHNS and CDR2 SASEGT. V was trimmed by 5 bases and J by 5 bases, leaving 18 bases between them. CDR3 in amino acids: CASSQLSGWGETQYF. Here the CDR3 DNA reads TGTGCCAGCAGTCAGCTCAGTGGCTGGGGGGAGACCCAGTACTTC.

V and J are TRBV7-9 and TRBJ2-5, with 8 bases that match TRBD1. The ends lost 0 bases at V and 5 bases at J; junction bases unmatched: 8. The CDR3 is 16 amino acids. Germline lookup yields CDR1 SEHNR and CDR2 FQNEAQ (reference sequence). DNA of the CDR3: TGTGCCAGCAGCTTAGCGGGACCAGGGGGCAGGGAGACCCAGTACTTC. Its translation: CASSLAGPGGRETQYF. The full variable domain, its missing parts supplied by reference TRBV7-9 and TRBJ2-5, is DTGVSQNPRHKITKRGQNVTFRCDPISEHNRLYWYRQTLGQGPEFLTYFQNEAQLEKSRLLSDRFSAERPKGSFSTLEIQRTEQGDSAMYLCASSLAGPGGRETQYFGPGTRLLVL.

The rearrangement uses TRBV2 and TRBJ1-5; D is unresolved. CDR3 length: 15 residues. The germline V gene has CDR1 SNHLY and CDR2 FYNNEI. Trimming cost V 6 bases and J 1 base, with 13 bases left between them. This chain's CDR3 is CASSPFRASNQPQHF. CDR3 nucleotides: TGTGCCAGCAGCCCATTTAGGGCGAGCAATCAGCCCCAGCATTTT.

The chain recombines TRBV2 with TRBJ1-1; D uncertain. Germline V gene sequence: CDR1 SNHLY, CDR2 FYNNEI. There are 18 residues in the CDR3. V was pared by 4 bases and J by 0 bases, with 21 bases between. In DNA, the CDR3 is TGTGCCAGCAGTGTACCGGTGGGTTTCGGGGTCATGAACACTGAAGCTTTCTTT. Translation gives CASSVPVGFGVMNTEAFF.

V usage is TRBV27 and J usage is TRBJ1-5; possible D gene TRBD1, 5 bases. CDR1 MNHEY and CDR2 SMNVEV come from the germline V gene (reference sequence). V was shortened by 5 bases and J by 9 bases, with 20 bases between the two germline ends. This CDR3 comprises 15 residues. The CDR3 coding sequence is TGTGCCAGCAGTATAACCGGGACCGCCAACGGGCCCCAGCATTTT. It yields the protein CASSITGTANGPQHF.

The genes are TRBV20-1 and TRBJ1-6; D is unclear. The V end lost 0 bases, the J end lost 10 bases, and 7 bases lay between the germline ends. This CDR3 is 12 amino acids long. Germline V CDR1 and CDR2: DFQATT, SNEGSKA (reference sequence). The CDR3, as DNA: TGCAGTGCTAGAGACAGAGTCTCACCCCTCCACTTT. Its translation: CSARDRVSPLHF.

The J gene is TRBJ2-3, the V gene TRBV19; D is perhaps TRBD1 or TRBD2 (5 bases each). CDR1 and CDR2 (germline): LNHDA, SQIVND (reference sequence). The length of the CDR3 is 13 residues. V lost 5 bases to trimming and J lost 7 bases, with 13 bases between them. CDR3 in amino acids: CASSRGQGNTQYF. DNA for the CDR3: TGTGCCAGTAGTCGAGGGCAGGGAAATACGCAGTATTTT.

V gene TRBV6-5 combines with J gene TRBJ1-5, with D possibly TRBD1 on 5 matching bases. Germline V lookup: CDR1 MNHEY, CDR2 SVGAGI. The CDR3 consists of 17 residues. V was trimmed by 0 bases and J by 2 bases, leaving 14 bases between them. The CDR3 nucleotides read TGTGCCAGCAGTTACTCGGCAGGGCGGTTAGGCAATCAGCCCCAGCATTTT. Translated, it gives CASSYSAGRLGNQPQHF.

The chain is built from TRBV7-2 and TRBJ2-3; D gene uncertain. CDR3 length equals 11 residues. Germline V CDR1 and CDR2: SGHTA, FQGNSA. V was shortened by 5 bases and J by 6 bases, with 6 bases between the two germline ends. CDR3 sequence (DNA): TGTGCCAGCAGCCTCGCTGATACGCAGTATTTT. Translating gives CASSLADTQYF.

The chain links TRBV7-8 to TRBJ2-1; D unclear. The CDR3 totals 13 residues. V shed 1 base and J shed 8 bases, with 9 bases lying between them. Germline CDR1 reads SGHVS; CDR2 reads FQNEAQ. The CDR3 loop is CASSLGAGDEQFF. DNA of the CDR3: TGTGCCAGCAGCTTAGGAGCTGGGGATGAGCAGTTCTTC.